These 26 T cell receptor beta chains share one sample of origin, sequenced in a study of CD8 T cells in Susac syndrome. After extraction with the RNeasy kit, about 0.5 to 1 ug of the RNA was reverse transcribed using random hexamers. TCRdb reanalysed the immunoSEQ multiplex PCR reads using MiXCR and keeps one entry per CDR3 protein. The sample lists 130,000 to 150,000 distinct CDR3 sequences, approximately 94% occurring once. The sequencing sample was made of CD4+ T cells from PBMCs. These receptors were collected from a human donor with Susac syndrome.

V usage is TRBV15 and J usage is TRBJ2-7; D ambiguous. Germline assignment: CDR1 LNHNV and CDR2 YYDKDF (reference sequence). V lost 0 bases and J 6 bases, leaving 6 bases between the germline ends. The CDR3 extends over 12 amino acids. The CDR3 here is CATSREGLEQYF. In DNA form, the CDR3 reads TGTGCCACCAGCAGAGAAGGGCTCGAGCAGTACTTC.

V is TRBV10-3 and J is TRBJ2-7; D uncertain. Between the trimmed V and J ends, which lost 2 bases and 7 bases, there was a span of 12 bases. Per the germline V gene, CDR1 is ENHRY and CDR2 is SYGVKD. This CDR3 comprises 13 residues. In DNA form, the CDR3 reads TGTGCCATCAGTGAGGGCCTGCAACAAGAGCAGTACTTC. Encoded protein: CAISEGLQQEQYF.

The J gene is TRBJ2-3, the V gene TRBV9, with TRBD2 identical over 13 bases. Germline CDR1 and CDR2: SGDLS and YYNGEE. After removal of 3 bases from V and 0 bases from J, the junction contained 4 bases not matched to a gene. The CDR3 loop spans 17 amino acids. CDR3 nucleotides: TGTGCCAGCAGCGCGACTAGCGGGAGGACTAGCACAGATACGCAGTATTTT. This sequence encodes CASSATSGRTSTDTQYF.

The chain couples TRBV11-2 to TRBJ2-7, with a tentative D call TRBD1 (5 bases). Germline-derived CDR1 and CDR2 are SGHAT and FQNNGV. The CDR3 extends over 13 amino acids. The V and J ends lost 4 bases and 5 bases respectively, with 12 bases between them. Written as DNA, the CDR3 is TGTGCCAGCAGCTCAGAGAACAGGAACGAGCAGTACTTC. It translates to CASSSENRNEQYF. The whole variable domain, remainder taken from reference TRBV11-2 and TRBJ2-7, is EAGVAQSPRYKIIEKRQSVAFWCNPISGHATLYWYQQILGQGPKLLIQFQNNGVVDDSQLPKDRFSAERLKGVDSTLKIQPAKLEDSAVYLCASSSENRNEQYFGPGTRLTVT.

CDR3 protein: CASTPIQGLEQFF. The CDR3 DNA is TGTGCCAGCACCCCCATACAGGGGCTAGAGCAGTTCTTC. This sequence joins TRBV11-2 and TRBJ2-1, with 7 bases identical to TRBD1. J lost 10 bases, V lost 7 bases, and 10 bases had no gene match. The germline CDR1 and CDR2 sequences are SGHAT and FQNNGV. The CDR3 sequence is 13 residues long. Filled out from reference TRBV11-2 and TRBJ2-1, the complete variable domain reads EAGVAQSPRYKIIEKRQSVAFWCNPISGHATLYWYQQILGQGPKLLIQFQNNGVVDDSQLPKDRFSAERLKGVDSTLKIQPAKLEDSAVYLCASTPIQGLEQFFGPGTRLTVL.

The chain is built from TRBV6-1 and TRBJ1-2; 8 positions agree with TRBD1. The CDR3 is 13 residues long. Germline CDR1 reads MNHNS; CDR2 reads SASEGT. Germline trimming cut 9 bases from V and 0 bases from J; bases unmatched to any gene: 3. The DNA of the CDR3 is TGTGCCAGTACGACAGGGGCTAACTATGGCTACACCTTC. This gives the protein CASTTGANYGYTF.

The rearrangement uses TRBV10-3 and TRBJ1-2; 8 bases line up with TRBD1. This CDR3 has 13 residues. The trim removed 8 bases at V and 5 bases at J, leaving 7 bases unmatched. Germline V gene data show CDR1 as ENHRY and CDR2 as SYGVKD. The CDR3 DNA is TGTGCCATCGCCGGGCAGGGGGCTTATGGCTACACCTTC. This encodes CAIAGQGAYGYTF.

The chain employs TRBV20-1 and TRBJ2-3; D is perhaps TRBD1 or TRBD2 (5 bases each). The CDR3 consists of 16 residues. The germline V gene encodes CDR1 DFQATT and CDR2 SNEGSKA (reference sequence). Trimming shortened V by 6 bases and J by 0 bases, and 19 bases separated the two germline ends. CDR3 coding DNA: TGCAGTGCCCTTGAAGGGGTAGCGATAAGCACAGATACGCAGTATTTT. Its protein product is CSALEGVAISTDTQYF.

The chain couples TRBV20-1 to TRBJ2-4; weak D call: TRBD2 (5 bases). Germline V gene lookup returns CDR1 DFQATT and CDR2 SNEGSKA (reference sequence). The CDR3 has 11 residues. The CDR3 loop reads CGGGGQNIQYF. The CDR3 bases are TGCGGCGGAGGCGGGCAAAACATTCAGTACTTC.

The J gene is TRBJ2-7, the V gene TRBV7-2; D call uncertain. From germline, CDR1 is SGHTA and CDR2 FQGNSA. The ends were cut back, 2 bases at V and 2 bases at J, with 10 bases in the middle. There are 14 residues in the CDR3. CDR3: CASSLWSGTYEQYF. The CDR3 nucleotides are TGTGCCAGCAGCTTATGGTCAGGCACCTACGAGCAGTACTTC. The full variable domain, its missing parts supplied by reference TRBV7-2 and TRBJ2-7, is GAGVSQSPSNKVTEKGKDVELRCDPISGHTALYWYRQSLGQGLEFLIYFQGNSAPDKSGLPSDRFSAERTGGSVSTLTIQRTQQEDSAVYLCASSLWSGTYEQYFGPGTRLTVT.

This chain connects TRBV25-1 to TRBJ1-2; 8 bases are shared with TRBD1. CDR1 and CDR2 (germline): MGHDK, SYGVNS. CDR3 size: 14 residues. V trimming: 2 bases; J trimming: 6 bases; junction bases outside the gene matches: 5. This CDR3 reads CASSEPDRGDGYTF. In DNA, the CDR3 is TGTGCCAGCAGTGAACCAGACAGGGGAGATGGCTACACCTTC.

CDR3 coding DNA: TGCAGCGTCTCGATCTTTGGACTGAGGAGCTCTGGAAACACCATATATTTT. Amino acids: CSVSIFGLRSSGNTIYF. This rearrangement joins TRBV29-1 to TRBJ1-3, with D unresolved. The CDR3 runs 17 residues. The V gene's germline CDR1 is SQVTM and CDR2 ANQGSEA. The V and J ends lost 6 bases and 0 bases respectively, with 21 bases between them.

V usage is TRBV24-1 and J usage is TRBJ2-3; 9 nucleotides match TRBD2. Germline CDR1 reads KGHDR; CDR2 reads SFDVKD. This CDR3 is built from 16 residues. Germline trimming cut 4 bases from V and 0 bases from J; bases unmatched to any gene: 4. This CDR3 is CATSELAGSSTDTQYF. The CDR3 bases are TGTGCCACCAGTGAGCTAGCGGGATCGAGCACAGATACGCAGTATTTT.

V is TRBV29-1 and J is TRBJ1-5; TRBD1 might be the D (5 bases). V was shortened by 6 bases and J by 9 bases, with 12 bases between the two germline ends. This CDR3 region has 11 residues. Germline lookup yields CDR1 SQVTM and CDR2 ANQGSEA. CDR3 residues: CSVGGSGPQHF. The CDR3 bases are TGCAGCGTCGGGGGGAGCGGGCCCCAGCATTTT. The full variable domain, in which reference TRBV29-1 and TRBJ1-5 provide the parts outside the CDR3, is SAVISQKPSRDICQRGTSLTIQCQVDSQVTMMFWYRQQPGQSLTLIATANQGSEATYESGFVIDKFPISRPNLTFSTLTVSNMSPEDSSIYLCSVGGSGPQHFGDGTRLSIL.

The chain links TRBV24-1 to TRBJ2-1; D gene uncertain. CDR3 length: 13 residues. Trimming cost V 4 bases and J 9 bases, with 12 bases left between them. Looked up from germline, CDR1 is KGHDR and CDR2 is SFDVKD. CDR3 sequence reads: CATSDSPVFEQFF. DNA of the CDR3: TGTGCCACCAGTGACTCTCCTGTATTTGAGCAGTTCTTC.

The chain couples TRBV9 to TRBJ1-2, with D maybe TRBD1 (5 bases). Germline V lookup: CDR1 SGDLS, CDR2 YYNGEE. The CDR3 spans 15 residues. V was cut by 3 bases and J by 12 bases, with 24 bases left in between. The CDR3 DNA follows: TGTGCCAGCAGCGACCGGGACGGCAATCTCGGACCAAACACCTTC. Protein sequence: CASSDRDGNLGPNTF.

The CDR3 DNA is TGCGCCAGCAGTCAAATCCCCTCGGACAGGGCGTACTTC. This gives the protein CASSQIPSDRAYF. The chain couples TRBV23-1 to TRBJ2-4; 8 bases fit TRBD1. TRBV23-1 is an open reading frame whose function is uncertain. V shed 2 bases, J shed 15 bases, and the junction held 9 bases outside the gene matches. The CDR3 consists of 13 residues.

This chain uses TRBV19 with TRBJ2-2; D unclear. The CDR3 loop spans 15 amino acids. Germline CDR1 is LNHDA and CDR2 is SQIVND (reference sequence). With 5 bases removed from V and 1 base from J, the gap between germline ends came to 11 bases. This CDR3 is CASSGLSGNTGELFF. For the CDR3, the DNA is TGTGCCAGTAGTGGGTTATCAGGGAACACCGGGGAGCTGTTTTTT. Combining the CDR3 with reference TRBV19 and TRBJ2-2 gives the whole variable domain DGGITQSPKYLFRKEGQNVTLSCEQNLNHDAMYWYRQDPGQGLRLIYYSQIVNDFQKGDIAEGYSVSREKKESFPLTVTSAQKNPTAFYLCASSGLSGNTGELFFGEGSRLTVL.

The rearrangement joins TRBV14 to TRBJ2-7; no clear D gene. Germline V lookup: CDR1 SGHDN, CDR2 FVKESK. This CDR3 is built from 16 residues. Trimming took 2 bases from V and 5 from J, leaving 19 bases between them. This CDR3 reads CASSQRTRSGGDEQYF. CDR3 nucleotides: TGTGCCAGCAGCCAAAGAACGAGATCAGGTGGGGACGAGCAGTACTTC.

CDR3 sequence: CSAKGPIEKKTQYF. The CDR3, as DNA: TGCAGTGCTAAGGGGCCGATCGAAAAAAAGACCCAGTACTTC. J is TRBJ2-5 and V is TRBV20-1; a weak D match, TRBD1 (5 bases). Between the trimmed V and J ends, which lost 4 bases and 6 bases, there was a span of 18 bases. The CDR3 runs 14 residues. Germline CDR1 DFQATT, CDR2 SNEGSKA (reference sequence).

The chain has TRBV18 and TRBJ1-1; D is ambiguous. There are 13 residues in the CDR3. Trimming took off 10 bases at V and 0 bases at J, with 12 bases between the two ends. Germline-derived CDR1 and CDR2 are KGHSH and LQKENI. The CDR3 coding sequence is TGTGCCACGACGGGAACCATGAACACTGAAGCTTTCTTT. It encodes CATTGTMNTEAFF.

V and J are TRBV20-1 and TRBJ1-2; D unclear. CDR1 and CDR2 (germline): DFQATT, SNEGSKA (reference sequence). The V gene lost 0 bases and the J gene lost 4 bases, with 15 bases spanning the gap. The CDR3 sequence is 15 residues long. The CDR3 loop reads CSARDSQEGFYGYTF. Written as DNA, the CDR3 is TGCAGTGCTAGAGATTCCCAGGAGGGCTTCTATGGCTACACCTTC.

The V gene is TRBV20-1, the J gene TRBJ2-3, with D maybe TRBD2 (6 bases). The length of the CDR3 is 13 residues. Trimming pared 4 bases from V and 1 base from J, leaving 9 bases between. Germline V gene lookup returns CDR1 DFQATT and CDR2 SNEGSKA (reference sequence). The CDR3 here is CSATRGGTDTQYF. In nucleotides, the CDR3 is TGCAGTGCTACCCGCGGGGGCACAGATACGCAGTATTTT.

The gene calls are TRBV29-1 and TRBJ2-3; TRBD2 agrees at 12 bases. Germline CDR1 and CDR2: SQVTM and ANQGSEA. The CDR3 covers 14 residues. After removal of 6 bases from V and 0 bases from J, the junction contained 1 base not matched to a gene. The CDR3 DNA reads TGCAGCGTGGGGACTAGCGGGAGCACAGATACGCAGTATTTT. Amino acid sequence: CSVGTSGSTDTQYF.

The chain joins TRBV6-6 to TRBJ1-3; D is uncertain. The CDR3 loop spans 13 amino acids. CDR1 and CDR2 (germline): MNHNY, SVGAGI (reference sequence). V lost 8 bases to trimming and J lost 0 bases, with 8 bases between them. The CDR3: CASVGYSGNTIYF. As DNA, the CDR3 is TGTGCCAGCGTCGGTTACTCTGGAAACACCATATATTTT.

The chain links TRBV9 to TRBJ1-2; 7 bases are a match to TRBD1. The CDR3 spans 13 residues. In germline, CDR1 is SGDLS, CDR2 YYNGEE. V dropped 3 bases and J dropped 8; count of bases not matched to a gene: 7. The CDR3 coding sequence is TGTGCCAGCAGCGGGGAGGGGGCGCAGGGCTACACCTTC. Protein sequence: CASSGEGAQGYTF. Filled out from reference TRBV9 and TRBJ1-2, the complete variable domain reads DSGVTQTPKHLITATGQRVTLRCSPRSGDLSVYWYQQSLDQGLQFLIQYYNGEERAKGNILERFSAQQFPDLHSELNLSSLELGDSALYFCASSGEGAQGYTFGSGTRLTVV.